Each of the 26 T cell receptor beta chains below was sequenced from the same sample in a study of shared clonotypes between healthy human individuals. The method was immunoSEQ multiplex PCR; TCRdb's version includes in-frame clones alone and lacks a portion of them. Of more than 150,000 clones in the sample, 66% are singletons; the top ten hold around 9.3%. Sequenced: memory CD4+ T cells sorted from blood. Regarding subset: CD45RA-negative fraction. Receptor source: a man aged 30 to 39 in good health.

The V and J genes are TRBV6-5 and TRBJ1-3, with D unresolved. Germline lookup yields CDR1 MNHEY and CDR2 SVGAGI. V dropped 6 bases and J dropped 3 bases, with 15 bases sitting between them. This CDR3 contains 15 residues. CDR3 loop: CASSPGAGVGNTIYF. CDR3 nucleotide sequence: TGTGCCAGCAGCCCCGGAGCAGGTGTTGGAAACACCATATATTTT.

The CDR3 bases are TGCGCCAGCAGCCAAGATTGGGGAGGGAGCTCCTACAATGAGCAGTTCTTC. The encoded protein is CASSQDWGGSSYNEQFF. The genes are TRBV4-1 and TRBJ2-1; 7 bases are a match to TRBD2. This CDR3 has 17 residues. Trimming took 0 bases from V and 0 from J; bases not matched to a gene: 5. CDR1 is MGHRA, CDR2 YSYEKL, per germline.

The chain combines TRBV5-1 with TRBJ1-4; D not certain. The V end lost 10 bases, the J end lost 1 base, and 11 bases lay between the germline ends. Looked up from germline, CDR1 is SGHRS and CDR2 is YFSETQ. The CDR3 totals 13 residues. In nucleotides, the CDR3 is TGCGCCTCCCATATGGAAACTAATGAAAAACTGTTTTTT. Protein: CASHMETNEKLFF.

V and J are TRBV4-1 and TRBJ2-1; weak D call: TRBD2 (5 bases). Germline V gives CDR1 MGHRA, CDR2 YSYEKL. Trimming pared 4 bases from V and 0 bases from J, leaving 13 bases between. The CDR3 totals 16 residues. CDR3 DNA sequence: TGCGCCAGCAGCCTGGAAGCGGCAAGCTCCTACAATGAGCAGTTCTTC. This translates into CASSLEAASSYNEQFF.

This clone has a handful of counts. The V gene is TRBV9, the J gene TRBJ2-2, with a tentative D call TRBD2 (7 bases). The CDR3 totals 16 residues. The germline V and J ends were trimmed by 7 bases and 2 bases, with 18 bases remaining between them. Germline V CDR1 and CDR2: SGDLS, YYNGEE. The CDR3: CASSRGLAENTGELFF. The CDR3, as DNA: TGTGCCAGCTCCCGGGGGCTAGCGGAAAACACCGGGGAGCTGTTTTTT.

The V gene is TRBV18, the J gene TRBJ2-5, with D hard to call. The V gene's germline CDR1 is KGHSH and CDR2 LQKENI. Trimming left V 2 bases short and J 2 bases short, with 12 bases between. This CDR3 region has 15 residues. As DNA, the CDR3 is TGTGCCAGCTCACCAATTGGCTCTAGTCAAGAGACCCAGTACTTC. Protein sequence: CASSPIGSSQETQYF.

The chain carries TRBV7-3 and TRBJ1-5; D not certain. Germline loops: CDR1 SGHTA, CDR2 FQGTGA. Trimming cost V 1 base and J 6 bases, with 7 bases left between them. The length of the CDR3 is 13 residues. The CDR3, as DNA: TGTGCCAGCAGCTTAAAACCGGGTCAGCCCCAGCATTTT. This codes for CASSLKPGQPQHF.

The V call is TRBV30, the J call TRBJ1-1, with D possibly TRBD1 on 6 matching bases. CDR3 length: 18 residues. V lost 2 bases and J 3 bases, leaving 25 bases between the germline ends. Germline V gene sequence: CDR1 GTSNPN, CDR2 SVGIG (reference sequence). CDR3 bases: TGTGCCTGGAGTACTGGAAGAGGAACAGGGCTGATGTACACTGAAGCTTTCTTT. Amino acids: CAWSTGRGTGLMYTEAFF.

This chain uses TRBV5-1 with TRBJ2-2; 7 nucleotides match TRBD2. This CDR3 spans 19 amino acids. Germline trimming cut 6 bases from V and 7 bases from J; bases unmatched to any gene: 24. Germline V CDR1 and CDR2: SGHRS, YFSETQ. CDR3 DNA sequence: TGCGCCAGCACCGGCGGTCGGCCCACTAGCGTCCACGCTGGCGGGGAGCTGTTTTTT. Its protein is CASTGGRPTSVHAGGELFF.

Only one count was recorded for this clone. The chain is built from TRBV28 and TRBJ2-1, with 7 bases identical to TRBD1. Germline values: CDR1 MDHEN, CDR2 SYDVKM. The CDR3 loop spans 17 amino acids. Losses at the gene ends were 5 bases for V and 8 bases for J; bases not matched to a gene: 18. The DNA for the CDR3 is TGTGCCAGCAGTCCCAACCCCAGGTCTGACAGGGCACATGAGCAGTTCTTC. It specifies CASSPNPRSDRAHEQFF.

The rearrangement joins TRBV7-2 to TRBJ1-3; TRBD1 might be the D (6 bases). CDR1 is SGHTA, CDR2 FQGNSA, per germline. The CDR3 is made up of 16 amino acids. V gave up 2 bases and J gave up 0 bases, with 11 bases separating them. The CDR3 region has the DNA TGTGCCAGCAGCTTATCGGGGGCCCGCTCTGGAAACACCATATATTTT. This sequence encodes CASSLSGARSGNTIYF.

The CDR3 protein is CASSPNSGISGNEQFF. The DNA for the CDR3 is TGCGCCAGCAGCCCGAATAGCGGAATATCAGGGAATGAGCAGTTCTTC. The chain uses TRBV5-1 and TRBJ2-1; TRBD2 is a possible D gene (6 bases). The CDR3 spans 16 residues. Germline V gene sequence: CDR1 SGHRS, CDR2 YFSETQ. The V end was cut by 4 bases, the J end by 7 bases, with 21 bases between.

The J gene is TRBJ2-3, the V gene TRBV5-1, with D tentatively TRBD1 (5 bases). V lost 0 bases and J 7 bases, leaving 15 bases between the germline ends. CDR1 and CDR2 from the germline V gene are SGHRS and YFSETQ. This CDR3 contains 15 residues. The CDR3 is CASSLGGSKEYTQYF. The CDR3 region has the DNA TGCGCCAGCAGCTTGGGGGGCAGCAAGGAGTATACGCAGTATTTT.

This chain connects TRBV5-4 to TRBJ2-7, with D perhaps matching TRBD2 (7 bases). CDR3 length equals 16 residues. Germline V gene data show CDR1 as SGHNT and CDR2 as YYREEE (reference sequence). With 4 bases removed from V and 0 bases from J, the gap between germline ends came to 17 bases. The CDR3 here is CASSRGGVQFSYEQYF. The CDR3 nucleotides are TGTGCCAGCAGCAGGGGGGGGGTACAGTTCTCCTACGAGCAGTACTTC. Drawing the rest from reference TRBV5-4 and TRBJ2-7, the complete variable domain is ETGVTQSPTHLIKTRGQQVTLRCSSQSGHNTVSWYQQALGQGPQFIFQYYREEENGRGNFPPRFSGLQFPNYSSELNVNALELDDSALYLCASSRGGVQFSYEQYFGPGTRLTVT.

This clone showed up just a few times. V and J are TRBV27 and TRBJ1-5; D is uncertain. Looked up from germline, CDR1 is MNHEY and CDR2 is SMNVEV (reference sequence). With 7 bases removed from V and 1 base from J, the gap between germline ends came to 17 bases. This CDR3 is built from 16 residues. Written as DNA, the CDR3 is TGTGCCAGCAAGTTCGGCGGAGTGGCGAGCAATCAGCCCCAGCATTTT. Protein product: CASKFGGVASNQPQHF.

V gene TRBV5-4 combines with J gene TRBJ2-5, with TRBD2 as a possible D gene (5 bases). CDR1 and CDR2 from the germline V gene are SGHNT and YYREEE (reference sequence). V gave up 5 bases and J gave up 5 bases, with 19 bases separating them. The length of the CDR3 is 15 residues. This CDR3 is CASSTIEARGETQYF. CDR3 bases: TGTGCCAGCAGTACTATCGAGGCGCGAGGGGAGACCCAGTACTTC.

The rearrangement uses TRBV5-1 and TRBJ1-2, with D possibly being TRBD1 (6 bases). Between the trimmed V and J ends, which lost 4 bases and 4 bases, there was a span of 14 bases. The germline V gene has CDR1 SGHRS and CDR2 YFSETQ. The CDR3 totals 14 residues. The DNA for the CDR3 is TGCGCCAGCAGCCCCCAGGGGACCACCTATGGCTACACCTTC. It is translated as CASSPQGTTYGYTF.

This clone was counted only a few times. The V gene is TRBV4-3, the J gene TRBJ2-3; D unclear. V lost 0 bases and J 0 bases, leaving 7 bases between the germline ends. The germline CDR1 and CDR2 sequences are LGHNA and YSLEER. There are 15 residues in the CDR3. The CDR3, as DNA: TGCGCCAGCAGCCAAGAAATCCTAAGCACAGATACGCAGTATTTT. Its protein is CASSQEILSTDTQYF.

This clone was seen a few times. CDR3 sequence reads: CASSSWYGELFF. The CDR3 DNA reads as TGTGCCAGCAGCTCCTGGTACGGGGAGCTGTTTTTT. This chain connects TRBV5-4 to TRBJ2-2; D gene ambiguous. V lost 3 bases and J lost 7, with 7 bases in between. This CDR3 is built from 12 residues. Germline V CDR1 and CDR2: SGHNT, YYREEE (reference sequence).

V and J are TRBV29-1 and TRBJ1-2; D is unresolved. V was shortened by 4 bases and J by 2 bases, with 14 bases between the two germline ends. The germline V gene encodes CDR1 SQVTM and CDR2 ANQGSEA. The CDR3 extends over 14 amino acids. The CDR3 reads CSVGAGRENYGYTF. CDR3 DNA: TGCAGCGTTGGCGCCGGCAGAGAAAACTATGGCTACACCTTC. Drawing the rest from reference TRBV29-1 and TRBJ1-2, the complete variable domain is SAVISQKPSRDICQRGTSLTIQCQVDSQVTMMFWYRQQPGQSLTLIATANQGSEATYESGFVIDKFPISRPNLTFSTLTVSNMSPEDSSIYLCSVGAGRENYGYTFGSGTRLTVV.

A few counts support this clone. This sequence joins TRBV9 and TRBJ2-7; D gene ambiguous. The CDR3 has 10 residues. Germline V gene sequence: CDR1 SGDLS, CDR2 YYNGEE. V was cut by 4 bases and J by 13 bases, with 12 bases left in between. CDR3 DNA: TGTGCCAGCAGCCTAGTCCCGCGTTACTTC. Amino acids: CASSLVPRYF.

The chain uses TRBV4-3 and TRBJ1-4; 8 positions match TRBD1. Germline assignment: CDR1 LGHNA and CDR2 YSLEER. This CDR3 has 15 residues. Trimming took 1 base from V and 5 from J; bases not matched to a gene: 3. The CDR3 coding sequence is TGCGCCAGCAGCCAAGTCTACAGGGGGAATGAAAAACTGTTTTTT. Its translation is CASSQVYRGNEKLFF.

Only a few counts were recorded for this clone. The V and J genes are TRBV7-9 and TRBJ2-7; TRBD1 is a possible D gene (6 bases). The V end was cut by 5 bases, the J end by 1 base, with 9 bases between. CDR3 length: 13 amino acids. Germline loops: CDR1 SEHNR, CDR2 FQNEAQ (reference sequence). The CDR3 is CASSTQGSYEQYF. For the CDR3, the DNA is TGTGCCAGCAGCACTCAGGGGTCCTACGAGCAGTACTTC.

The CDR3 coding sequence is TGTGCCAGCAGCAAAGGACACAGGCCGACCATGAACACTGAAGCTTTCTTT. Its translation is CASSKGHRPTMNTEAFF. The V and J genes are TRBV5-4 and TRBJ1-1; D possibly corresponds to TRBD1 (5 bases). CDR3 length: 17 residues. CDR1 SGHNT and CDR2 YYREEE come from the germline V gene (reference sequence). V lost 4 bases and J lost 0, with 19 bases in between.

CDR3 sequence (DNA): TGTGCCAGCAGAGTACAGGTTTCCGGGGAGCTGTTTTTT. Translated, it gives CASRVQVSGELFF. The J gene is TRBJ2-2, the V gene TRBV28; a possible D gene is TRBD1 (5 bases). V was cut by 6 bases and J by 6 bases, with 11 bases left in between. Germline lookup yields CDR1 MDHEN and CDR2 SYDVKM. This CDR3 has 13 amino acids.

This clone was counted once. The CDR3 DNA reads TGCGCCAGCAGCCGAGGGACTAGCGAACCAGATACGCAGTATTTT. The encoded protein is CASSRGTSEPDTQYF. The V and J genes are TRBV4-3 and TRBJ2-3, with 10 bases identical to TRBD2. The CDR3 consists of 15 residues. Germline V gene data show CDR1 as LGHNA and CDR2 as YSLEER. The V and J ends lost 4 bases and 4 bases, in that order; junction bases with no gene match: 5.